This T cell receptor beta chain derives from a study of T cells in Graves' hyperthyroidism and ophthalmopathy. The V gene lost 6 bases and the J gene lost 0 bases, with 18 bases spanning the gap. The germline CDR1 and CDR2 sequences are SGHVS and FNYEAQ. This CDR3 region has 16 residues. Notes on this clonotype: Its matching antigen is unknown.

Study observations and caveats: Also found in blood were most expanded thyroid clonotypes above 0.001.

Using RNA transcripts as the source, TCR beta CDR3 regions were amplified. An initial round of RT-PCR targeting the TCR CDR3 relied on the HTBI primer set. TCRdb re-called the multiplex PCR reads with MiXCR, one entry per CDR3 protein. The sample shows around 580,000 distinct CDR3 sequences, around 45% of them seen only once. If no ophthalmopathy progression occurred within 18 months, Graves' hyperthyroidism was stable. Hyperthyroidism patients were newly diagnosed, had disease duration under 2 months, and were aged 18 to 65 years. The sample was peripheral blood or thyroid tissue (not recorded which). The chain is built from TRBV7-6 and TRBJ2-7; D may be TRBD2 (6 bases). This receptor was obtained from a woman in her late teens or twenties with Graves' hyperthyroidism. In DNA, the CDR3 is TGTGCCAGCAGTGAAGCGTTCCGGGACTCCTCCTACGAGCAGTACTTC. It encodes CASSEAFRDSSYEQYF.